The 10 T cell receptor beta chains presented below share a single source sample, sequenced in a study of T cell responses to AZD1222 COVID-19 vaccine. The repertoire was sequenced with immunoSEQ multiplex PCR; TCRdb's copy has only in-frame clones and lacks some. The sample includes 60,000 to 80,000 clones, 80% of them seen just once. This sample comprised peripheral blood, obtained 28 days after the second AZD1222 dose. Source of these receptors: an adult who received the AZD1222 COVID-19 vaccine.

The chain is built from TRBV12-3 or TRBV12-4 and TRBJ1-1, with unresolved D. The germline V and J ends were trimmed by 5 bases and 0 bases, with 4 bases remaining between them. This CDR3 comprises 12 residues. The CDR3 sequence: CASSPVNTEAFF. The DNA for the CDR3 is TGTGCCAGCAGTCCGGTGAACACTGAAGCTTTCTTT.

The V gene is TRBV5-8, the J gene TRBJ1-3; TRBD1 matches at 8 bases. Per the germline V gene, CDR1 is SGHTS and CDR2 is YDEGEE. The CDR3 consists of 16 residues. V lost 2 bases, J lost 4 bases, and 8 bases stayed unmatched. The CDR3 protein is CASSFLQGAGGNTIYF. For the CDR3, the DNA is TGTGCCAGCAGCTTTCTCCAGGGGGCTGGAGGAAACACCATATATTTT.

The gene calls are TRBV30 and TRBJ2-1, with 11 bases fitting TRBD2. The V gene end was trimmed by 3 bases and the J gene end by 4 bases; junction bases not matched to a gene: 11. CDR3 length: 17 amino acids. Germline assignment: CDR1 GTSNPN and CDR2 SVGIG (reference sequence). The CDR3 here is CAWRTLGGTSGYNEQFF. The CDR3 DNA reads as TGTGCCTGGAGAACCCTCGGCGGGACTAGCGGATACAATGAGCAGTTCTTC. Complete variable domain (other parts from reference TRBV30 and TRBJ2-1): SQTIHQWPATLVQPVGSPLSLECTVEGTSNPNLYWYRQAAGRGLQLLFYSVGIGQISSEVPQNLSASRPQDRQFILSSKKLLLSDSGFYLCAWRTLGGTSGYNEQFFGPGTRLTVL.

There are a few counts of this clone. This chain links TRBV27 with TRBJ1-5, with TRBD1 as a possible D gene (5 bases). Germline CDR1 reads MNHEY; CDR2 reads SMNVEV (reference sequence). V was shortened by 7 bases and J by 3 bases, with 13 bases between the two germline ends. The CDR3 length is 14 residues. DNA of the CDR3: TGTGCCAGCAATCCCGTAGGGGACAATCAGCCCCAGCATTTT. Encoded protein: CASNPVGDNQPQHF.

The chain links TRBV18 to TRBJ1-2; 7 bases fit TRBD1. This CDR3 region has 14 residues. Germline values: CDR1 KGHSH, CDR2 LQKENI. The J segment lost 2 bases and the V segment lost 4 bases, leaving 4 bases of the junction unmatched. CDR3: CASSLQTGNYGYTF. The CDR3 DNA reads as TGTGCCAGCTCACTTCAGACAGGGAACTATGGCTACACCTTC.

The CDR3 region is CASSLGLSRTGELFF. The CDR3 coding sequence is TGTGCCAGCAGCTTAGGTCTAAGTCGGACCGGGGAGCTGTTTTTT. The V and J genes are TRBV7-2 and TRBJ2-2; D uncertain. The germline gives CDR1 SGHTA, CDR2 FQGNSA. The CDR3 covers 15 residues. V lost 1 base and J 5 bases, leaving 11 bases between the germline ends.

The chain is built from TRBV27 and TRBJ2-1; no definite D call. The CDR3 is 15 amino acids. V gave up 2 bases and J gave up 2 bases, with 10 bases separating them. The germline V gene has CDR1 MNHEY and CDR2 SMNVEV (reference sequence). The CDR3 bases are TGTGCCAGCAGTTTAGGCGCAAGCCCCTACAATGAGCAGTTCTTC. Translation gives CASSLGASPYNEQFF.

This chain links TRBV7-9 with TRBJ2-7, with 7 bases aligning to TRBD2. Germline V gene data show CDR1 as SEHNR and CDR2 as FQNEAQ (reference sequence). This CDR3 has 17 amino acids. Unmatched junction bases numbered 15, after V lost 5 bases and J lost 2 bases. CDR3 amino acids: CASSGPPRGGPPYEQYF. CDR3 sequence (DNA): TGTGCCAGCAGCGGGCCCCCACGGGGAGGGCCCCCCTACGAGCAGTACTTC.

V usage is TRBV7-3 and J usage is TRBJ1-6; D unresolved. The germline gives CDR1 SGHTA, CDR2 FQGTGA. V dropped 3 bases and J dropped 7 bases, with 7 bases sitting between them. The CDR3 sequence is 13 residues long. The chain's CDR3 is CASSLGENSPLHF. CDR3 DNA sequence: TGTGCCAGCAGCTTGGGAGAGAATTCACCCCTCCACTTT.

This clone showed up just once. The V and J genes are TRBV12-3 or TRBV12-4 and TRBJ2-7; TRBD2 might be the D (5 bases). There are 11 residues in the CDR3. Trimming removed 3 bases from V and 6 bases from J, with 6 bases in between. For the CDR3, the DNA is TGTGCCAGCAGTTTCCGGGGCGAGCAGTACTTC. Translated: CASSFRGEQYF.